The 22 T cell receptor beta chains reported below all come from one sample, sequenced in a study of blood T cell repertoires in COVID-19. TCRdb's copy holds only in-frame clones and misses some; the assay was immunoSEQ multiplex PCR. The table shows 150,000 to 200,000 clones, with 89% occurring only once. The sequenced material came from PBMCs or T cells enriched from blood (not recorded which). The receptors come from a woman younger than 35 who had recovered from COVID-19.

This clone was found once. The rearrangement joins TRBV12-5 to TRBJ1-4; no clear D gene. Per germline, CDR1 LGHNT and CDR2 FRNRAP. The CDR3 sequence is 15 residues long. V lost 3 bases, J lost 4 bases, and 12 bases lay in between. The CDR3 loop reads CASGFGGSGNEKLFF. The CDR3 DNA reads as TGTGCTAGTGGTTTTGGTGGTTCGGGTAATGAAAAACTGTTTTTT.

The rearrangement links TRBV19 to TRBJ2-3; the match to TRBD1 covers 8 bases. This CDR3 region has 14 residues. Germline CDR1 reads LNHDA; CDR2 reads SQIVND (reference sequence). J was trimmed by 3 bases and V by 6 bases; bases with no gene match: 5. The CDR3 spells CASRSRGRTDTQYF. The DNA for the CDR3 is TGTGCCAGTAGATCCAGGGGGCGTACAGATACGCAGTATTTT.

This chain uses TRBV28 with TRBJ2-7, with D possibly matching TRBD2 (5 bases). Per germline, CDR1 MDHEN and CDR2 SYDVKM. The CDR3 is 14 residues long. Trimming cost V 1 base and J 6 bases, with 13 bases left between them. The DNA of the CDR3 is TGTGCCAGCAGTTTATTCACTGGACGGGGCGAGCAGTACTTC. It translates to CASSLFTGRGEQYF.

Only one count was recorded for this clone. The chain uses TRBV9 and TRBJ2-3; 9 bases fit TRBD1. The CDR3 loop spans 18 amino acids. The ends lost 0 bases at V and 2 bases at J; junction bases unmatched: 10. CDR1 is SGDLS and CDR2 is YYNGEE in the germline V gene. The CDR3 DNA reads TGTGCCAGCAGCGTAGGTCTGAGGACAGGGGTTTTCACAGATACGCAGTATTTT. Protein sequence: CASSVGLRTGVFTDTQYF.

The chain carries TRBV30 and TRBJ1-2, with D maybe TRBD1 (5 bases). Trimming removed 3 bases from V and 1 base from J, with 6 bases in between. CDR1 and CDR2 (germline): GTSNPN, SVGIG (reference sequence). This CDR3 spans 12 amino acids. CDR3 sequence (DNA): TGTGCCTGGAGCGACAGTAACTATGGCTACACCTTC. It specifies CAWSDSNYGYTF.

The chain joins TRBV5-4 to TRBJ2-3, with D possibly being TRBD2 (5 bases). The length of the CDR3 is 15 residues. Between the trimmed V and J ends, which lost 0 bases and 1 base, there was a span of 9 bases. The germline V gene has CDR1 SGHNT and CDR2 YYREEE (reference sequence). The CDR3 DNA sequence: TGTGCCAGCAGCTTGGAAACCGGGGGCACAGATACGCAGTATTTT. Protein sequence: CASSLETGGTDTQYF. Combining the CDR3 with reference TRBV5-4 and TRBJ2-3 gives the whole variable domain ETGVTQSPTHLIKTRGQQVTLRCSSQSGHNTVSWYQQALGQGPQFIFQYYREEENGRGNFPPRFSGLQFPNYSSELNVNALELDDSALYLCASSLETGGTDTQYFGPGTRLTVL.

The count of this clone is one. The chain combines TRBV5-4 with TRBJ2-3, with 15 bases that match TRBD2. Germline CDR1 reads SGHNT; CDR2 reads YYREEE (reference sequence). The V gene end was trimmed by 1 base and the J gene end by 0 bases; junction bases not matched to a gene: 6. This CDR3 spans 19 amino acids. CDR3 DNA sequence: TGTGCCAGCAGCTTGCCAGGACTAGCGGGGGGGCCGAGCACAGATACGCAGTATTTT. It specifies CASSLPGLAGGPSTDTQYF.

The chain employs TRBV27 and TRBJ1-1; no clear D. The CDR3 sequence is 13 residues long. V was cut by 6 bases and J by 1 base, with 9 bases left in between. Germline CDR1 is MNHEY and CDR2 is SMNVEV (reference sequence). The CDR3 nucleotides read TGTGCCAGCAGGGCCCCAAAGAACACTGAAGCTTTCTTT. Its translation: CASRAPKNTEAFF.

CDR3 sequence reads: CASSLSAGTEAFF. The CDR3 bases are TGTGCCAGCAGTTTATCGGCGGGGACTGAAGCTTTCTTT. The chain combines TRBV28 with TRBJ1-1; the D is unclear. The CDR3 sequence is 13 residues long. The V gene's germline CDR1 is MDHEN and CDR2 SYDVKM. Trimming cost V 1 base and J 5 bases, with 8 bases left between them.

The chain couples TRBV5-1 to TRBJ2-7; maybe TRBD2 (6 bases). The germline V and J ends were trimmed by 2 bases and 6 bases, with 9 bases remaining between them. Germline V gene lookup returns CDR1 SGHRS and CDR2 YFSETQ. This CDR3 spans 12 amino acids. The CDR3 is CASSFHGGEQYF. CDR3 coding DNA: TGCGCCAGCAGCTTCCACGGGGGCGAGCAGTACTTC.

This clone was recorded a few times. The chain couples TRBV12-3 or TRBV12-4 to TRBJ1-5; possible D gene TRBD1, 6 bases. V lost 5 bases and J lost 2, with 7 bases in between. The CDR3 has 13 amino acids. CDR3 DNA sequence: TGTGCCAGCAGTACAGGGCGCAATCAGCCCCAGCATTTT. Translation: CASSTGRNQPQHF.

The V call is TRBV27, the J call TRBJ1-3; 12 bases align to TRBD1. The CDR3 has 17 amino acids. In germline, CDR1 is MNHEY, CDR2 SMNVEV (reference sequence). V was clipped by 8 bases and J by 3 bases; unmatched bases: 11. The CDR3 coding sequence is TGTGCCAGCCAGGCCGGGACAGGGGGCAGGTTTGGAAACACCATATATTTT. Amino acid sequence: CASQAGTGGRFGNTIYF.

This chain connects TRBV19 to TRBJ2-6; 9 nucleotides match TRBD1. Germline-derived CDR1 and CDR2 are LNHDA and SQIVND (reference sequence). CDR3 length: 16 amino acids. V lost 6 bases to trimming and J lost 3 bases; unmatched junction nucleotides: 6. CDR3 region: CASSPGTGSGANVLTF. CDR3 bases: TGTGCCAGTAGCCCCGGGACAGGGAGTGGGGCCAACGTCCTGACTTTC.

This clone was counted between two and nine times. The rearrangement joins TRBV27 to TRBJ2-3, with TRBD2 matching 10 bases. V dropped 6 bases and J dropped 1; count of bases not matched to a gene: 13. The CDR3 covers 18 residues. The germline gives CDR1 MNHEY, CDR2 SMNVEV (reference sequence). CDR3 sequence (DNA): TGTGCCAGCAGCAAACTAGCGGGAAACCTGGTGGGCACAGATACGCAGTATTTT. It translates to CASSKLAGNLVGTDTQYF.

The chain links TRBV6-5 to TRBJ1-1, with TRBD1 matching over 7 bases. With 2 bases clipped from V and 1 base from J, the junction kept 4 bases outside the gene matches. This CDR3 region has 15 residues. Germline lookup yields CDR1 MNHEY and CDR2 SVGAGI. The CDR3 protein is CASSYQQGPNTEAFF. CDR3 in DNA: TGTGCCAGCAGTTACCAACAGGGGCCGAACACTGAAGCTTTCTTT.

The chain has TRBV3-1 (or the pseudogene TRBV3-2) and TRBJ1-2, with a weak D call TRBD1 (5 bases). This CDR3 has 15 residues. CDR1 and CDR2 from the germline V gene are LGHDT and YNNKEL (reference sequence). V was shortened by 4 bases and J by 1 base, with 13 bases between the two germline ends. The CDR3 sequence is CASSRGLSVNYGYTF. The CDR3 region has the DNA TGTGCCAGCAGCCGGGGCCTCAGCGTTAACTATGGCTACACCTTC.

Written as DNA, the CDR3 is TGTGCCAGCAGCCAGGGGTCGTACTCCTACGAGCAGTACTTC. It yields the protein CASSQGSYSYEQYF. This chain connects TRBV11-2 to TRBJ2-7, with a possible D match to TRBD1 (6 bases). Trimming took 5 bases from V and 0 from J, leaving 11 bases between them. Looked up from germline, CDR1 is SGHAT and CDR2 is FQNNGV. CDR3 length equals 14 residues. Full variable domain (remainder filled in from reference TRBV11-2 and TRBJ2-7): EAGVAQSPRYKIIEKRQSVAFWCNPISGHATLYWYQQILGQGPKLLIQFQNNGVVDDSQLPKDRFSAERLKGVDSTLKIQPAKLEDSAVYLCASSQGSYSYEQYFGPGTRLTVT.

V is TRBV7-3 and J is TRBJ1-1; 12 bases map to TRBD1. V trimming: 0 bases; J trimming: 3 bases; junction bases outside the gene matches: 5. Germline V CDR1 and CDR2: SGHTA, FQGTGA. This CDR3 is built from 17 residues. The chain's CDR3 is CASSLTGQGAGYTEAFF. The CDR3, as DNA: TGTGCCAGCAGCTTAACGGGACAGGGGGCCGGATACACTGAAGCTTTCTTT.

The chain combines TRBV7-2 with TRBJ2-7; TRBD2 might be the D (5 bases). Looked up from germline, CDR1 is SGHTA and CDR2 is FQGNSA. V was pared by 1 base and J by 1 base, with 14 bases between. The CDR3 totals 16 residues. The CDR3 DNA reads as TGTGCCAGCAGCTTAGGTGACGGGGTCGGGTCCTACGAGCAGTACTTC. Amino acids: CASSLGDGVGSYEQYF. Together with reference TRBV7-2 and TRBJ2-7, the CDR3 gives the full variable domain: GAGVSQSPSNKVTEKGKDVELRCDPISGHTALYWYRQSLGQGLEFLIYFQGNSAPDKSGLPSDRFSAERTGGSVSTLTIQRTQQEDSAVYLCASSLGDGVGSYEQYFGPGTRLTVT.

This clone came up a few times. The chain uses TRBV2 and TRBJ1-3; 7 bases map to TRBD1. The CDR3 runs to 14 residues. Germline V CDR1 and CDR2: SNHLY, FYNNEI. With V trimmed by 6 bases and J by 2 bases, 4 bases remained unmatched. CDR3 coding DNA: TGTGCCAGCAGACCTGACAGGGCTGGAAACACCATATATTTT. Its protein is CASRPDRAGNTIYF.

The chain combines TRBV6-5 with TRBJ1-1; 7 bases match TRBD1. CDR3 length: 14 amino acids. Germline V lookup: CDR1 MNHEY, CDR2 SVGAGI. J lost 0 bases, V lost 6 bases, and 4 bases had no gene match. The CDR3 protein is CASSPGQLNTEAFF. The CDR3 coding sequence is TGTGCCAGCAGCCCGGGACAGCTGAACACTGAAGCTTTCTTT.

V is TRBV18 and J is TRBJ2-7, with D perhaps TRBD2 (5 bases). This CDR3 is built from 12 residues. V shed 2 bases and J shed 5 bases, with 7 bases lying between them. Per the germline V gene, CDR1 is KGHSH and CDR2 is LQKENI. The CDR3 sequence: CASSPLGDEQYF. The CDR3 DNA follows: TGTGCCAGCTCACCATTGGGAGACGAGCAGTACTTC.